The 25 T cell receptor beta chains below come from one sample, sequenced in a study of cytomegalovirus exposure and HLA in healthy donors. The study ran its PCR with 60 Vbeta and 13 Jbeta primers. The repertoire was sequenced with immunoSEQ multiplex PCR; TCRdb's copy has only in-frame clones and lacks some. The data hold 150,000 to 200,000 clones, with about 72% observed a single time. The sequencing input was PBMCs. The receptors derive from a man between 50 and 59 years old in good health and CMV-seropositive.

This clone showed up just once. The CDR3 here is CASSVPGRGNTEAFF. The CDR3 nucleotides read TGTGCCAGCAGTGTCCCGGGGAGAGGGAACACTGAAGCTTTCTTT. This chain uses TRBV6-5 with TRBJ1-1, with D unresolved. Trimming removed 5 bases at V and 1 base at J, with 14 bases between. There are 15 residues in the CDR3. Germline CDR1 reads MNHEY; CDR2 reads SVGAGI.

This rearrangement joins TRBV25-1 to TRBJ1-1; 7 bases are a match to TRBD1. V gave up 4 bases and J gave up 6 bases; unmatched junction bases: 5. Germline V gene sequence: CDR1 MGHDK, CDR2 SYGVNS. This CDR3 comprises 13 residues. The CDR3 DNA is TGTGCCAGCAGTGCCAGGGGGAGCGCTGAAGCTTTCTTT. Translated: CASSARGSAEAFF. Looking up the rest from reference TRBV25-1 and TRBJ1-1 gives the full variable domain: EADIYQTPRYLVIGTGKKITLECSQTMGHDKMYWYQQDPGMELHLIHYSYGVNSTEKGDLSSESTVSRIRTEHFPLTLESARPSHTSQYLCASSARGSAEAFFGQGTRLTVV.

This chain connects TRBV11-3 to TRBJ2-3; 13 nucleotides agree with TRBD2. Trimming at V came to 5 bases and at J to 6 bases, leaving 2 bases not matched to a gene. CDR1 SGHNT and CDR2 YENEEA come from the germline V gene. This CDR3 region has 14 residues. For the CDR3, the DNA is TGTGCCAGCAGCCCGGGACTAGCGGGGGATACGCAGTATTTT. Residues: CASSPGLAGDTQYF.

The rearrangement links TRBV28 to TRBJ1-2; D uncertain. The CDR3 covers 13 residues. Germline-derived CDR1 and CDR2 are MDHEN and SYDVKM. V lost 9 bases to trimming and J lost 2 bases, with 13 bases between them. The CDR3 region is CASKLGTNYGYTF. CDR3 bases: TGTGCCAGTAAATTGGGCACAAACTATGGCTACACCTTC.

The chain combines TRBV4-1 with TRBJ2-7, with D maybe TRBD2 (5 bases). The CDR3 spans 13 residues. The ends were cut back, 6 bases at V and 3 bases at J, with 12 bases in the middle. CDR1 MGHRA and CDR2 YSYEKL come from the germline V gene. The CDR3 DNA reads as TGCGCCAGCAGGCCGGGCGGGCTCTACGAGCAGTACTTC. Amino acid sequence: CASRPGGLYEQYF.

This clone came up once. V usage is TRBV10-3 and J usage is TRBJ1-2; tentative D call: TRBD1 (6 bases). The CDR3 is 15 amino acids. CDR1 and CDR2 (germline): ENHRY, SYGVKD. The V gene lost 7 bases and the J gene lost 4 bases, with 19 bases spanning the gap. CDR3 sequence reads: CAITSGGQQRYGYTF. The CDR3 DNA is TGTGCCATCACCTCTGGGGGCCAGCAGCGCTATGGCTACACCTTC.

V gene TRBV10-3 combines with J gene TRBJ2-2, with TRBD1 matching 8 bases. This CDR3 region has 15 residues. CDR1 and CDR2 from the germline V gene are ENHRY and SYGVKD. V shed 6 bases, J shed 2 bases, and the junction held 5 bases outside the gene matches. CDR3 nucleotide sequence: TGTGCCATCAGAAGGACAGGGCTTAACACCGGGGAGCTGTTTTTT. Its protein is CAIRRTGLNTGELFF.

This clone was found a few times. V is TRBV27 and J is TRBJ2-7; 7 positions match TRBD2. The CDR3 is 13 residues long. Germline assignment: CDR1 MNHEY and CDR2 SMNVEV (reference sequence). After removal of 6 bases from V and 2 bases from J, the junction contained 4 bases not matched to a gene. The CDR3 region has the DNA TGTGCCAGCAGCAGGACTAGAACCTACGAGCAGTACTTC. Translating gives CASSRTRTYEQYF.

The J gene is TRBJ2-7, the V gene TRBV7-9, with 9 nucleotides matching TRBD1. CDR1 is SEHNR and CDR2 is FQNEAQ in the germline V gene (reference sequence). The CDR3 has 15 amino acids. Germline trimming cut 5 bases from V and 2 bases from J; bases unmatched to any gene: 7. The CDR3 here is CASSRMGTGPYEQYF. The DNA for the CDR3 is TGTGCCAGCAGCCGAATGGGGACAGGGCCCTACGAGCAGTACTTC.

The CDR3 DNA reads as TGCGCCAGCAGCCAGGCTACTAGCGGGGCTTACAATGAGCAGTTCTTC. Translating it yields CASSQATSGAYNEQFF. The chain uses TRBV4-3 and TRBJ2-1; 10 bases line up with TRBD2. CDR3 size: 16 residues. V was clipped by 3 bases and J by 4 bases; unmatched bases: 6. Germline CDR1 is LGHNA and CDR2 is YSLEER.

The chain couples TRBV10-1 to TRBJ2-7; possibly TRBD1 for D (5 bases). The V gene lost 6 bases and the J gene lost 3 bases, with 12 bases spanning the gap. The germline gives CDR1 WNHNN, CDR2 SYGVQD (reference sequence). The CDR3 runs 13 residues. This CDR3 is CASSSGISYEQYF. DNA of the CDR3: TGCGCCAGCAGCTCAGGGATAAGCTACGAGCAGTACTTC.

The gene calls are TRBV27 and TRBJ2-1; D is possibly TRBD2 (7 bases). The germline V gene has CDR1 MNHEY and CDR2 SMNVEV (reference sequence). The CDR3 is 17 residues long. Trimming took off 0 bases at V and 4 bases at J, with 16 bases between the two ends. The CDR3 nucleotides are TGTGCCAGCAGTTTATCTCCCCGGGGGGCCCTTTACAATGAGCAGTTCTTC. Its translation is CASSLSPRGALYNEQFF.

The CDR3 region is CASSLSPGAGYTF. CDR3 nucleotides: TGTGCCAGCAGTTTATCACCAGGGGCGGGCTACACCTTC. V is TRBV27 and J is TRBJ1-2, with D tentatively TRBD1 (6 bases). V dropped 0 bases and J dropped 8 bases, with 10 bases sitting between them. The CDR3 contains 13 residues. CDR1 is MNHEY, CDR2 SMNVEV, per germline (reference sequence).

This clone has just a few counts. V and J are TRBV9 and TRBJ2-3, with 11 bases that match TRBD2. V was clipped by 6 bases and J by 0 bases; unmatched bases: 6. This CDR3 region has 16 residues. CDR1 SGDLS and CDR2 YYNGEE come from the germline V gene. CDR3 in DNA: TGTGCCAGCACCCGACTAGCGGGGAGCAGCACAGATACGCAGTATTTT. It codes for CASTRLAGSSTDTQYF.

This clone was counted between two and nine times. V usage is TRBV15 and J usage is TRBJ1-2, with 7 nucleotides matching TRBD1. CDR1 and CDR2 from the germline V gene are LNHNV and YYDKDF (reference sequence). The CDR3 is made up of 13 amino acids. The ends lost 5 bases at V and 8 bases at J; junction bases unmatched: 8. CDR3 amino acids: CATSGSTGEGYTF. DNA for the CDR3: TGTGCCACCAGCGGTTCTACAGGGGAAGGCTACACCTTC. Variable domain in full (rest from reference TRBV15 and TRBJ1-2): DAMVIQNPRYQVTQFGKPVTLSCSQTLNHNVMYWYQQKSSQAPKLLFHYYDKDFNNEADTPDNFQSRRPNTSFCFLDIRSPGLGDTAMYLCATSGSTGEGYTFGSGTRLTVV.

This chain connects TRBV7-8 to TRBJ1-2, with a tentative D call TRBD1 (5 bases). Deletions cut 3 bases from V and 2 bases from J, with 25 bases between. This CDR3 is built from 19 residues. Germline lookup yields CDR1 SGHVS and CDR2 FQNEAQ. CDR3 nucleotide sequence: TGTGCCAGCAGCTTTACCCGCGAATTAGGGGTGGGAAGGAACTATGGCTACACCTTC. Amino acids: CASSFTRELGVGRNYGYTF.

CDR3 DNA: TGTGCCAGCACTACGGGTGGGACAGGGCTCTATGGCTACACCTTC. This gives the protein CASTTGGTGLYGYTF. The rearrangement uses TRBV6-5 and TRBJ1-2; 9 positions agree with TRBD1. V lost 7 bases to trimming and J lost 4 bases; unmatched junction nucleotides: 10. The CDR3 is 15 residues long. CDR1 is MNHEY, CDR2 SVGAGI, per germline.

This chain connects TRBV30 to TRBJ1-2, with D possibly TRBD1 on 5 matching bases. V gave up 0 bases and J gave up 8 bases, with 16 bases separating them. Germline values: CDR1 GTSNPN, CDR2 SVGIG (reference sequence). The CDR3 spans 14 residues. For the CDR3, the DNA is TGTGCCTGGAGTGTAACGACAGCCTCGGAAGGCTACACCTTC. Translated, it gives CAWSVTTASEGYTF.

The rearrangement joins TRBV7-8 to TRBJ1-2; possibly TRBD1 for D (5 bases). The germline CDR1 and CDR2 sequences are SGHVS and FQNEAQ. CDR3 length: 16 residues. V dropped 5 bases and J dropped 0 bases, with 16 bases sitting between them. CDR3 residues: CASSPRIQDTNYGYTF. In DNA, the CDR3 is TGTGCCAGCAGCCCCCGTATACAGGATACTAACTATGGCTACACCTTC.

The genes are TRBV5-6 and TRBJ1-2; possible D gene TRBD1, 5 bases. The CDR3 extends over 14 amino acids. Per the germline V gene, CDR1 is SGHDT and CDR2 is YYEEEE. Trimming left V 4 bases short and J 3 bases short, with 13 bases between. Written as DNA, the CDR3 is TGTGCCAGCAGCCCTCAGGGAATTGACTATGGCTACACCTTC. This gives the protein CASSPQGIDYGYTF.

This clone has a handful of counts. The rearrangement joins TRBV4-3 to TRBJ2-2; possibly TRBD2 for D (5 bases). Germline-derived CDR1 and CDR2 are LGHNA and YSLEER. Trimming took 2 bases from V and 7 from J, leaving 8 bases between them. The CDR3 totals 13 residues. The CDR3 reads CASSQIASGELFF. The CDR3, as DNA: TGCGCCAGCAGCCAAATAGCGAGCGGGGAGCTGTTTTTT.

The chain joins TRBV5-1 to TRBJ1-6; the D gene is possibly TRBD1 (6 bases). Trimming removed 4 bases at V and 10 bases at J, with 15 bases between. The length of the CDR3 is 14 residues. The germline V gene has CDR1 SGHRS and CDR2 YFSETQ. CDR3 in amino acids: CASSPEQGESPLHF. The CDR3 DNA follows: TGCGCCAGCAGCCCTGAACAGGGAGAATCACCCCTCCACTTT.

This chain joins TRBV7-2 and TRBJ2-7; 7 bases map to TRBD1. The junction had 3 bases not matched to a gene; V was cut back by 5 bases and J by 2 bases. The CDR3 sequence is 13 residues long. CDR1 is SGHTA and CDR2 is FQGNSA in the germline V gene. In DNA, the CDR3 is TGTGCCAGCAGCGTAGACAGGGCCTACGAGCAGTACTTC. Its translation is CASSVDRAYEQYF.

V is TRBV27 and J is TRBJ1-6; D gene uncertain. The V gene's germline CDR1 is MNHEY and CDR2 SMNVEV (reference sequence). The CDR3 covers 15 residues. Trimming took 3 bases from V and 9 from J, leaving 15 bases between them. The chain's CDR3 is CASSFFEDTSSPLHF. Here the CDR3 DNA reads TGTGCCAGCAGTTTCTTCGAGGATACGTCTTCACCCCTCCACTTT.

The genes are TRBV5-4 and TRBJ1-6; 8 nucleotides match TRBD1. Germline lookup yields CDR1 SGHNT and CDR2 YYREEE (reference sequence). The CDR3 has 15 residues. Unmatched junction bases numbered 7, after V lost 6 bases and J lost 5 bases. CDR3 sequence: CASTLGQGNNSPLHF. The CDR3 DNA reads as TGTGCCAGCACCTTAGGACAGGGCAATAATTCACCCCTCCACTTT. The full variable domain, rest sourced from reference TRBV5-4 and TRBJ1-6, is ETGVTQSPTHLIKTRGQQVTLRCSSQSGHNTVSWYQQALGQGPQFIFQYYREEENGRGNFPPRFSGLQFPNYSSELNVNALELDDSALYLCASTLGQGNNSPLHFGNGTRLTVT.